The text below deals with one T cell receptor beta chain. The table came from immunoSEQ multiplex PCR; TCRdb's copy has only in-frame clones and leaves some out. Found here are over 250,000 clones, approximately 85% of them singletons; the top ten hold approximately 11%. The sample is drawn from a study of blood T cell repertoires in COVID-19. For the study at large: In each case, the material was cDNA or gDNA derived from T cells, B-cell-depleted T cells, or PBMCs.

The V gene's germline CDR1 is SGHAT and CDR2 FQNNGV. This CDR3 has 16 residues. V lost 5 bases to trimming and J lost 5 bases; unmatched junction nucleotides: 14. The V gene is TRBV11-2, the J gene TRBJ1-2; 7 nucleotides match TRBD1. Sequenced material: peripheral blood. The clonotype was recovered from a woman in her sixties or seventies with acute or convalescent COVID-19. In nucleotides, the CDR3 is TGTGCCAGCAGCCCCACCGGGACAGCGACGACGTATGGCTACACCTTC. It specifies CASSPTGTATTYGYTF. Full variable domain (missing parts from reference TRBV11-2 and TRBJ1-2): EAGVAQSPRYKIIEKRQSVAFWCNPISGHATLYWYQQILGQGPKLLIQFQNNGVVDDSQLPKDRFSAERLKGVDSTLKIQPAKLEDSAVYLCASSPTGTATTYGYTFGSGTRLTVV.